This entry lists 15 T cell receptor beta chains sequenced from one sample in a study of blood T cell repertoires in COVID-19. Profiling relied on immunoSEQ multiplex PCR, and the TCRdb table lists in-frame clones only, not all of them. The sample shows 160,000 or so clones, approximately 84% of them seen only once. The material sequenced was PBMCs or T cells enriched from blood (not recorded which). All receptors derive from a human donor with acute COVID-19. The donor label of this sample is uncertain.

The rearrangement uses TRBV18 and TRBJ2-2, with 7 bases identical to TRBD1. This CDR3 contains 14 residues. J was trimmed by 1 base and V by 8 bases; bases with no gene match: 4. Germline lookup yields CDR1 KGHSH and CDR2 LQKENI. The CDR3 here is CASPGTENTGELFF. The CDR3 DNA reads TGTGCCAGCCCCGGGACAGAGAACACCGGGGAGCTGTTTTTT.

The chain recombines TRBV6-2 or TRBV6-3 with TRBJ1-2, with 7 bases aligning to TRBD1. The CDR3 runs 16 residues. Germline assignment: CDR1 MNHEY and CDR2 SVGEGT. J lost 2 bases, V lost 2 bases, and 8 bases had no gene match. CDR3 region: CASSYQPQTGNYGYTF. The CDR3 DNA follows: TGTGCCAGCAGTTACCAACCCCAGACAGGGAACTATGGCTACACCTTC.

In DNA form, the CDR3 reads TGTGCCAGCAGGAGACTCGGACAGGGGAACTATGGCTACACCTTC. Translating it yields CASRRLGQGNYGYTF. The J gene is TRBJ1-2, the V gene TRBV2; 9 nucleotides match TRBD1. The CDR3 runs to 15 residues. J was trimmed by 2 bases and V by 6 bases; bases with no gene match: 7. Germline CDR1 and CDR2: SNHLY and FYNNEI.

The chain combines TRBV28 with TRBJ2-3, with D perhaps matching TRBD2 (6 bases). The CDR3 totals 15 residues. Germline V gene data show CDR1 as MDHEN and CDR2 as SYDVKM. V was clipped by 3 bases and J by 2 bases, with 12 bases between them. The CDR3 coding sequence is TGTGCCAGCAGTTTTGGCGGGGTCACCACAGATACGCAGTATTTT. It encodes CASSFGGVTTDTQYF.

The chain uses TRBV3-1 (or the pseudogene TRBV3-2) and TRBJ1-1; D is uncertain. The V and J ends lost 1 base and 1 base respectively, with 22 bases between them. This CDR3 spans 19 amino acids. CDR1 and CDR2 (germline): LGHDT, YNNKEL (reference sequence). This CDR3 is CASSQAKRETPLRNTEAFF. Written as DNA, the CDR3 is TGTGCCAGCAGCCAAGCGAAGCGAGAAACCCCCCTCCGGAACACTGAAGCTTTCTTT.

This clone was counted at least ten times. The chain carries TRBV30 and TRBJ1-1, with TRBD1 as a possible D gene (6 bases). V was shortened by 0 bases and J by 1 base, with 12 bases between the two germline ends. Germline CDR1 is GTSNPN and CDR2 is SVGIG (reference sequence). The CDR3 is 15 amino acids. This chain's CDR3 is CAWSVGGSRNTEAFF. DNA of the CDR3: TGTGCCTGGAGTGTTGGGGGCAGTAGGAACACTGAAGCTTTCTTT.

The genes are TRBV2 and TRBJ2-3, with TRBD2 matching 11 bases. V shed 7 bases and J 2 bases; nucleotides not matched to a gene: 5. The CDR3 consists of 15 residues. From germline, CDR1 is SNHLY and CDR2 FYNNEI. The CDR3 DNA sequence: TGTGCCAGCACCGGGACTAGCGGATACACAGATACGCAGTATTTT. Residues: CASTGTSGYTDTQYF.

The rearrangement uses TRBV30 and TRBJ2-1, with 8 bases identical to TRBD1. Germline lookup yields CDR1 GTSNPN and CDR2 SVGIG (reference sequence). The CDR3 is made up of 14 amino acids. Losses at the gene ends were 0 bases for V and 8 bases for J; bases not matched to a gene: 6. CDR3 sequence: CAWSVDRGTDEQFF. In nucleotides, the CDR3 is TGTGCCTGGAGTGTAGACAGGGGAACTGATGAGCAGTTCTTC. The full variable domain, with the rest looked up from reference TRBV30 and TRBJ2-1, is SQTIHQWPATLVQPVGSPLSLECTVEGTSNPNLYWYRQAAGRGLQLLFYSVGIGQISSEVPQNLSASRPQDRQFILSSKKLLLSDSGFYLCAWSVDRGTDEQFFGPGTRLTVL.

The V gene is TRBV13, the J gene TRBJ2-5; the match to TRBD2 covers 10 bases. The germline V gene encodes CDR1 PRHDT and CDR2 FYEKMQ (reference sequence). The CDR3 spans 14 residues. V dropped 6 bases and J dropped 1; count of bases not matched to a gene: 2. The CDR3, as DNA: TGTGCCAGCAGTCGGACTAGCGGCCAAGAGACCCAGTACTTC. It translates to CASSRTSGQETQYF. Full variable domain (rest looked up from reference TRBV13 and TRBJ2-5): AAGVIQSPRHLIKEKRETATLKCYPIPRHDTVYWYQQGPGQDPQFLISFYEKMQSDKGSIPDRFSAQQFSDYHSELNMSSLELGDSALYFCASSRTSGQETQYFGPGTRLLVL.

This clone has just one count. The chain links TRBV4-1 to TRBJ2-7; tentative D call: TRBD1 (6 bases). This CDR3 region has 17 residues. Per the germline V gene, CDR1 is MGHRA and CDR2 is YSYEKL. V lost 1 base, J lost 2 bases, and 18 bases lay in between. The CDR3 region is CASSQVPTGLITYEQYF. The CDR3, as DNA: TGCGCCAGCAGCCAAGTGCCTACAGGGCTGATAACCTACGAGCAGTACTTC.

This sequence joins TRBV9 and TRBJ2-1; 10 bases align to TRBD2. Per the germline V gene, CDR1 is SGDLS and CDR2 is YYNGEE. The CDR3 spans 16 residues. V lost 3 bases, J lost 1 base, and 4 bases stayed unmatched. The DNA for the CDR3 is TGTGCCAGCAGCGCCCTACTAGCGGGGTCCTACAATGAGCAGTTCTTC. This sequence encodes CASSALLAGSYNEQFF.

The chain couples TRBV13 to TRBJ1-3; maybe TRBD1 (6 bases). Germline V gene sequence: CDR1 PRHDT, CDR2 FYEKMQ (reference sequence). This CDR3 has 16 amino acids. The V end was cut by 4 bases, the J end by 3 bases, with 16 bases between. CDR3 coding DNA: TGTGCCAGCAGCTCATTGGACAGATTTTTTGGAAACACCATATATTTT. Protein product: CASSSLDRFFGNTIYF.

This chain links TRBV5-4 with TRBJ2-7; TRBD1 matches at 7 bases. This CDR3 is 15 amino acids long. Germline assignment: CDR1 SGHNT and CDR2 YYREEE (reference sequence). V dropped 4 bases and J dropped 2; count of bases not matched to a gene: 9. CDR3 sequence reads: CASSRPGTATYEQYF. The CDR3 nucleotides are TGTGCCAGCAGCCGTCCCGGGACAGCGACCTACGAGCAGTACTTC.

This clone was seen only a few times. The chain recombines TRBV11-3 with TRBJ2-7; tentatively, D is TRBD1 (5 bases). Deletions cut 4 bases from V and 4 bases from J, with 11 bases between. Germline V CDR1 and CDR2: SGHNT, YENEEA. This CDR3 region has 13 residues. The CDR3 bases are TGTGCCAGCAGCTCCGGACATGGTTACGAGCAGTACTTC. Translation: CASSSGHGYEQYF.

The J gene is TRBJ1-2, the V gene TRBV2, with TRBD1 identical over 8 bases. Germline V gene lookup returns CDR1 SNHLY and CDR2 FYNNEI. This CDR3 comprises 12 residues. Unmatched junction bases numbered 6, after V lost 8 bases and J lost 7 bases. The CDR3 spells CASFQGASGYTF. The CDR3 nucleotides read TGTGCCAGCTTTCAGGGGGCGAGTGGCTACACCTTC.